The rows below give T cell receptor beta chains drawn from one sample of a study of control samples from healthy donors and cancer patients. Sequencing was performed with immunoSEQ multiplex PCR; in TCRdb, only in-frame clones are kept and a portion is missing. This sample has some 170,000 clones, with 96% found just once. What was sequenced was blood. The source is a woman in her 30s in good health. CDR3s include the opening cysteine and the closing phenylalanine or tryptophan. The D gene is left open where the match is weak. Rows may omit the clone size; those that give it use once, few, many or a size class.

D: -; J: TRBJ1-3; V: TRBV30; size: -; CDR3: CAWWRERGPGNTIYF; DNA: TGTGCCTGGTGGAGGGAAAGGGGTCCTGGAAACACCATATATTTT
D: -; J: TRBJ1-5; V: TRBV7-6; size: -; CDR3: CASSRTSGSNQPQHF; DNA: TGTGCCAGCAGCCGAACAAGCGGGAGCAATCAGCCCCAGCATTTT
D: -; J: TRBJ1-1; V: TRBV28; size: -; CDR3: CATAGNTEAFF; DNA: TGTGCCACGGCGGGTAACACTGAAGCTTTCTTT
D: TRBD2; J: TRBJ2-1; V: TRBV19; size: -; CDR3: CASRLAGVYNEQFF; DNA: TGTGCCAGTCGACTAGCGGGAGTTTACAATGAGCAGTTCTTC
D: -; J: TRBJ1-2; V: TRBV5-1; size: -; CDR3: CASSLGDLQGYTF; DNA: TGCGCCAGCAGCTTGGGAGACCTACAAGGCTACACCTTC
D: -; J: TRBJ2-3; V: TRBV19; size: -; CDR3: CASSIRDIPTDTQYF; DNA: TGTGCCAGTAGTATCCGGGACATCCCCACAGATACGCAGTATTTT
D: -; J: TRBJ1-5; V: TRBV19; size: -; CDR3: CASRNYNQPQHF; DNA: TGTGCCAGTAGAAATTACAATCAGCCCCAGCATTTT
D: -; J: TRBJ1-6; V: TRBV6-4; size: -; CDR3: CASSEGDNSPLHF; DNA: TGTGCCAGCAGTGAGGGGGATAATTCACCCCTCCACTTT
D: TRBD2; J: TRBJ2-2; V: TRBV7-9; size: few; CDR3: CASRKTSGNTGELFF; DNA: TGTGCCAGCAGGAAGACTAGCGGAAACACCGGGGAGCTGTTTTTT
D: -; J: TRBJ1-5; V: TRBV28; size: -; CDR3: CASGVGNQPQHF; DNA: TGTGCCAGCGGGGTGGGCAATCAGCCCCAGCATTTT
D: TRBD1; J: TRBJ2-7; V: TRBV9; size: -; CDR3: CASSVEGQAYEQYF; DNA: TGTGCCAGCAGCGTAGAGGGACAGGCCTACGAGCAGTACTTC
D: -; J: TRBJ1-5; V: TRBV19; size: -; CDR3: CASTPSPNSNQPQHF; DNA: TGTGCCAGTACCCCCTCGCCGAATAGCAATCAGCCCCAGCATTTT
D: -; J: TRBJ2-3; V: TRBV29-1; size: -; CDR3: CSVKGVSVDTQYF; DNA: TGCAGCGTTAAGGGGGTCTCCGTGGATACGCAGTATTTT
D: -; J: TRBJ2-7; V: TRBV18; size: -; CDR3: CASSPDGSYEQYF; DNA: TGTGCCAGCTCACCGGACGGGTCCTACGAGCAGTACTTC
D: TRBD1; J: TRBJ2-7; V: TRBV7-9; size: -; CDR3: CASSQIMGQTYEQYF; DNA: TGTGCCAGCAGCCAAATTATGGGACAGACCTACGAGCAGTACTTC
D: -; J: TRBJ2-1; V: TRBV3-1/TRBV3-2; size: -; CDR3: CASSPGAYEQFF; DNA: TGTGCCAGCAGCCCAGGAGCATATGAGCAGTTCTTC
D: TRBD2; J: TRBJ2-1; V: TRBV7-9; size: -; CDR3: CASSLIGAAKAGGLNEQFF; DNA: TGTGCCAGCAGCTTAATCGGGGCCGCTAAAGCGGGAGGGTTGAATGAGCAGTTCTTC
D: TRBD1; J: TRBJ1-5; V: TRBV2; size: -; CDR3: CASNPGGSNQPQHF; DNA: TGTGCCAGCAACCCAGGGGGTAGCAATCAGCCCCAGCATTTT
D: -; J: TRBJ2-5; V: TRBV20-1; size: -; CDR3: CSASSGAKETQYF; DNA: TGCAGTGCTAGTTCGGGGGCAAAGGAGACCCAGTACTTC
D: -; J: TRBJ1-6; V: TRBV3-1/TRBV3-2; size: -; CDR3: CASSQDRMENSPLHF; DNA: TGTGCTAGCAGCCAAGATCGGATGGAGAATTCACCCCTCCACTTT
D: TRBD2; J: TRBJ2-1; V: TRBV3-1/TRBV3-2; size: -; CDR3: CASTTSGRTNEQFF; DNA: TGTGCCAGCACGACTAGCGGGAGAACAAATGAGCAGTTCTTC
D: TRBD1; J: TRBJ1-4; V: TRBV30; size: once; CDR3: CAWSGTGHEKLFF; DNA: TGTGCCTGGAGTGGGACAGGGCATGAAAAACTGTTTTTT
D: -; J: TRBJ1-4; V: TRBV24-1; size: -; CDR3: CATSDSDTSNEKLFF; DNA: TGTGCCACCAGTGATTCGGACACCTCTAATGAAAAACTGTTTTTT
D: -; J: TRBJ2-7; V: TRBV7-2; size: -; CDR3: CASSPAYEQYF; DNA: TGTGCCAGCAGCCCAGCCTACGAGCAGTACTTC
D: -; J: TRBJ2-7; V: TRBV7-9; size: -; CDR3: CASSRPPGAYEQYF; DNA: TGTGCCAGCAGCCGACCACCAGGGGCCTACGAGCAGTACTTC
D: -; J: TRBJ2-1; V: TRBV6-5; size: -; CDR3: CASSYSRGLANEQFF; DNA: TGTGCCAGCAGTTACTCGAGAGGGCTAGCGAATGAGCAGTTCTTC
D: -; J: TRBJ1-1; V: TRBV20-1; size: once; CDR3: CSASFWSGSTEAFF; DNA: TGCAGTGCTAGTTTCTGGTCGGGGAGCACTGAAGCTTTCTTT
D: -; J: TRBJ2-1; V: TRBV29-1; size: -; CDR3: CSGLETGHNEQFF; DNA: TGCAGCGGCCTAGAAACCGGCCACAATGAGCAGTTCTTC
D: TRBD2; J: TRBJ2-7; V: TRBV4-1; size: -; CDR3: CASSQDTSGARGPYEQYF; DNA: TGCGCCAGCAGCCAAGATACTAGCGGAGCCCGAGGCCCCTACGAGCAGTACTTC
D: -; J: TRBJ1-5; V: TRBV2; size: -; CDR3: CAGSSYSNQPQHF; DNA: TGTGCCGGTTCGTCCTATAGCAATCAGCCCCAGCATTTT
D: -; J: TRBJ1-1; V: TRBV27; size: once; CDR3: CASSYRGNTEAFF; DNA: TGTGCCAGCAGTTATAGGGGGAACACTGAAGCTTTCTTT
D: -; J: TRBJ2-5; V: TRBV7-2; size: -; CDR3: CASSEAGTGGETQYF; DNA: TGTGCCAGCAGCGAGGCCGGGACGGGTGGGGAGACCCAGTACTTC
D: TRBD2; J: TRBJ2-5; V: TRBV3-1/TRBV3-2; size: -; CDR3: CASSPSTSGAQETQYF; DNA: TGTGCCAGCAGCCCAAGCACTAGCGGGGCTCAAGAGACCCAGTACTTC
D: -; J: TRBJ2-6; V: TRBV27; size: once; CDR3: CASSFWDTISGANVLTF; DNA: TGTGCCAGCAGTTTCTGGGACACCATCTCTGGGGCCAACGTCCTGACTTTC
D: -; J: TRBJ2-1; V: TRBV7-2; size: -; CDR3: CASSLMRFYSYNEQFF; DNA: TGTGCCAGCAGCTTAATGAGGTTCTACTCCTACAATGAGCAGTTCTTC
D: -; J: TRBJ1-2; V: TRBV19; size: -; CDR3: CASSRTGNYGYTF; DNA: TGTGCCAGTAGTCGGACGGGGAACTATGGCTACACCTTC
D: -; J: TRBJ2-2; V: TRBV5-6; size: -; CDR3: CASSLVSTGELFF; DNA: TGTGCCAGCAGCTTGGTCAGCACCGGGGAGCTGTTTTTT
D: TRBD1; J: TRBJ1-1; V: TRBV18; size: -; CDR3: CASSRRTGEAFF; DNA: TGTGCCAGCTCACGGAGAACAGGGGAGGCTTTCTTT
D: -; J: TRBJ2-2; V: TRBV2; size: -; CDR3: CASSQQTGELFF; DNA: TGTGCCAGCAGCCAACAGACCGGGGAGCTGTTTTTT
D: TRBD1; J: TRBJ2-3; V: TRBV19; size: -; CDR3: CASSRDRITDTQYF; DNA: TGTGCCAGTAGTAGGGACAGGATCACAGATACGCAGTATTTT
D: -; J: TRBJ2-3; V: TRBV27; size: -; CDR3: CASSLSILGRTDTQYF; DNA: TGTGCCAGCAGTTTATCGATCCTAGGACGCACAGATACGCAGTATTTT
D: TRBD2; J: TRBJ2-3; V: TRBV10-1; size: -; CDR3: CASSLSGSTDTQYF; DNA: TGCGCCAGCAGCCTTAGCGGGAGCACAGATACGCAGTATTTT
D: -; J: TRBJ2-3; V: TRBV6-5; size: -; CDR3: CASSYSKGFDTQYF; DNA: TGTGCCAGCAGTTACTCGAAAGGGTTTGATACGCAGTATTTT
D: -; J: TRBJ1-5; V: TRBV28; size: once; CDR3: CASRPTTGYNQPQHF; DNA: TGTGCCAGCAGGCCCACTACAGGGTATAATCAGCCCCAGCATTTT
D: -; J: TRBJ2-3; V: TRBV7-3; size: -; CDR3: CASSYEGRTDTQYF; DNA: TGTGCCAGCAGCTATGAGGGTCGCACAGATACGCAGTATTTT
D: -; J: TRBJ2-7; V: TRBV6-1; size: -; CDR3: CASSDPFLYEQYF; DNA: TGTGCCAGCAGTGACCCCTTTCTCTACGAGCAGTACTTC